This TCR beta chain originates from a study of shared clonotypes between healthy human individuals (dated by TCRdb to about 2020). Study-level background: The cohort included three men and a couple of women between 18 and 49 years of age. To estimate repertoire size and how much clonotypes are shared between individuals, the study performed deep sequencing of blood TCR repertoires from about five healthy adults. Different laboratories and diverse techniques were used to prepare libraries and sequence TCR repertoires, to increase sequencing depth and limit assay-specific biases. Per donor, three plates each were used for CD4 naive and CD4 memory, two for CD8 naive, and one for CD8 memory. Between about 0.8 and 9 billion PBMCs per donor were obtained by leukapheresis.

TCR CDR3 regions were amplified from genomic DNA by multiplex PCR using the deep immunoSEQ assay. Extracted genomic DNA from each cell subset was distributed evenly across all wells of several immunoSEQ 96-well plates, and each plate was treated as a replicate. For sorted subsets, roughly 190 ng of genomic DNA, equivalent to 30,000 or so T cell genomes, went into each replicate PCR. Purified libraries were measured with a Qubit 3.0 fluorometer, size-checked on a Bioanalyzer 2100, and measured again with the KAPA Library Quantification kit. Every immunoSEQ 96-well plate was sequenced on a dedicated single-read 150-cycle Illumina NextSeq 550 flow cell. The study's own analysis went as follows. Because the immunoSEQ output included only junctional sequences and no quality scores, the filtering could not be the same as the filtering used for full-length reads. Sequences were annotated with PyIR, a Python wrapper for IgBLAST v1.9, using IMGT germline references to assign V/J genes and CDR3. Reads were filtered out if the reads had weak V/J assignments (E-value above 1e-6), no CDR3, stop codons, out-of-frame junctions, or ambiguous translated residues. V3J clonotypes were defined by identical inferred V gene, J gene, and CDR3 amino acid sequence. To compute the percentage overlap between repertoires, the number of shared unique clonotypes was divided by the size of the smaller repertoire. Three approaches were used to assess repertoire richness: RTK rarefaction, the Chao1 estimator, and Recon v2.1 estimates of unobserved clonotypes. OLGA was used to compute generation probabilities for all TCRbeta clonotypes that the gDNA method yielded from a handful of donors. In TCRdb, the immuneACCESS table is reduced to in-frame sequences with V and J assigned. These tables do not hold every clone; where another copy was compared, an unresolved V gene accounts for under half, and the others remain unexplained. That table furnishes V, J and clone size, whereas the DNA furnished D and trimming. The sample contains a few million clones, about 92% of them found a single time. Roughly 0.13% of the sample is held by the ten biggest clonotypes.

About this clone itself: The antigen it binds to is not known. The sample holds no much larger clone one base away, and base qualities are not on file.

The donors were healthy, HIV-negative adults who had no recently reported acute infections or vaccinations. All donors were Caucasian adults living in Nashville, Tennessee, USA. CD4+ T cells were enriched through magnetic negative selection, after which naive cells were positively selected on CD45RA and the remaining negative fraction served as the memory subset. Blood was collected by leukapheresis, and PBMCs were isolated by Ficoll-Histopaque density gradient centrifugation and then cryopreserved in liquid nitrogen vapor phase. Analytical flow cytometry was used to check the purity and quantity of each magnetically sorted T cell population. Genomic DNA was isolated from every sorted fraction and measured by UV absorbance on a Nanodrop 2000c. Per the germline V gene, SGHNT is the CDR1 and YENEEA is the CDR2. Germline trimming: 1 base from V, 6 bases from J; junction bases outside gene matches: 2. The CDR3 runs 15 residues from the cysteine to the phenylalanine. Only CDR3 DNA is held: 45 bases, read in frame from base 1.

Overall study outcomes, separate from this receptor: Naive subsets generally had larger estimated clonotype richness than memory subsets did. Even with the large sequencing depth, rarefaction of the sorted-subset datasets indicated that sequencing was incomplete. Higher generation probabilities were observed for clonotypes shared by all four sorted-subset donors than for non-shared clonotypes. Sampling was limited to blood, and TCR repertoires in tissue likely differ from TCR repertoires in blood. Because the study included a small number of donors, the genetic and exposure-history diversity represented was limited. Based on pairwise subsampling, the degree of clonotype sharing among donors was expected to be affected by sequencing depth. About 5% of naive CD4, around 3.5% of naive CD8, approximately 2% of memory CD4, and approximately 0.4% of memory CD8 clonotypes were shared across a few donors.

Here the chain combines TRBV11-3 and TRBJ2-3; 12 bases in the junction line up with TRBD2. The sample comprised naive CD4+ T cells sorted from blood. In light of the paper, this sample's cell subset or site label describes: CD45RA+ positively selected. This clonotype was sampled from a man between 18 and 35 years old in good health. CDR3 sequence: CASSLGLAGVDTQYF. The bases are TGTGCCAGCAGCTTAGGACTAGCGGGGGTTGATACGCAGTATTTT.